The 25 T cell receptor beta chains listed next were all sequenced from one sample in a study of blood T cells in healthy people across ages. A second PCR of roughly 6 to 12 cycles used a sample-barcoded 5' primer and a J-beta primer mix. TCRdb reanalysed the 5' RACE reads using MiXCR and keeps one entry per CDR3 protein. The sample yields hundreds of thousands of distinct CDR3 sequences, about 42% seen once. Material: blood. Source of these receptors: an elderly man in good health.

The V and J genes are TRBV4-3 and TRBJ2-7, with no clear D. The J call is in doubt because the DNA end fits TRBJ2-5 better. Germline V gene sequence: CDR1 LGHNA, CDR2 YSLEER. The CDR3 is 14 amino acids. This CDR3 reads CASSQGLREETQYF. The CDR3 bases are TGCGCCAGCAGCCAAGGTCTCCGAGAAGAGACCCAGTACTTC.

This clonotype showed up just once. Given a much more abundant clone one base away, this may be a read error. The chain is built from TRBV9 and TRBJ2-1, with D maybe TRBD2 (5 bases). Germline V lookup: CDR1 SGDLS, CDR2 YYNGEE. The CDR3 has 13 amino acids. Trimming took off 3 bases at V and 9 bases at J, with 13 bases between the two ends. The CDR3 here is CASSARPGGEQFF. The CDR3 DNA reads TGTGCCAGCAGCGCGCGACCCGGAGGTGAGCAGTTCTTC.

On this clonotype itself: Its ends do not fully match the called genes, so a read error is possible. The chain recombines TRBV5-1 with TRBJ2-3, with 16 nucleotides matching TRBD2. Germline V gene data show CDR1 as SGHRS and CDR2 as YFSETQ. The CDR3 length is 15 residues. CDR3 nucleotide sequence: TGCGCCAGCAGGTTGGGACTAGCGGGAGGGGATACGCAGTATTTT. This gives the protein CASRLGLAGGDTQYF.

This clonotype was observed at least ten times. A read error may account for a junction end that differs from germline. CDR3 sequence (DNA): TGCGCCAGCAGCTTGTCTAGGAACACCGGGGAGCTGTTTTTT. This gives the protein CASSLSRNTGELFF. The V and J genes are TRBV2 and TRBJ2-2; no definite D call. Germline CDR1 reads SNHLY; CDR2 reads FYNNEI. This CDR3 region has 14 residues. Using reference TRBV2 and TRBJ2-2 for the parts outside the CDR3, the full variable domain is EPEVTQTPSHQVTQMGQEVILRCVPISNHLYFYWYRQILGQKVEFLVSFYNNEISEKSEIFDDQFSVERPDGSNFTLKIRSTKLEDSAMYFCASSLSRNTGELFFGEGSRLTVL.

The genes are TRBV5-1 and TRBJ2-2; D perhaps matches TRBD2 (6 bases). There are 17 residues in the CDR3. V was pared by 4 bases and J by 1 base, with 17 bases between. CDR1 SGHRS and CDR2 YFSETQ come from the germline V gene. The CDR3 loop reads CASSPGAGGMNTGELFF. CDR3 nucleotides: TGCGCCAGCAGCCCGGGAGCAGGAGGCATGAACACCGGGGAGCTGTTTTTT.

The V gene is TRBV28, the J gene TRBJ2-2, with D maybe TRBD2 (6 bases). Germline V gene sequence: CDR1 MDHEN, CDR2 SYDVKM. V was cut by 5 bases and J by 3 bases, with 13 bases left in between. This CDR3 has 15 residues. CDR3: CASSIGGADTGELFF. The CDR3 DNA sequence: TGTGCCAGCAGTATAGGCGGGGCGGACACCGGGGAGCTGTTTTTT. Filled out from reference TRBV28 and TRBJ2-2, the complete variable domain reads DVKVTQSSRYLVKRTGEKVFLECVQDMDHENMFWYRQDPGLGLRLIYFSYDVKMKEKGDIPEGYSVSREKKERFSLILESASTNQTSMYLCASSIGGADTGELFFGEGSRLTVL.

The V and J genes are TRBV6-5 and TRBJ2-7; 8 nucleotides agree with TRBD1. Germline CDR1 reads MNHEY; CDR2 reads SVGAGI. V was clipped by 2 bases and J by 2 bases; unmatched bases: 5. CDR3 length: 15 amino acids. CDR3 bases: TGTGCCAGCAGTTACGCCCAGGGGGCAACCTACGAGCAGTACTTC. Translation: CASSYAQGATYEQYF.

V is TRBV20-1 and J is TRBJ1-6; D not certain. This CDR3 is built from 15 residues. Trimming shortened V by 0 bases and J by 6 bases, and 12 bases separated the two germline ends. Per germline, CDR1 DFQATT and CDR2 SNEGSKA (reference sequence). The CDR3 coding sequence is TGCAGTGCTAGAGATTGGAGACGGCCTAATTCACCCCTCCACTTT. It encodes CSARDWRRPNSPLHF.

This sequence joins TRBV5-1 and TRBJ1-5; D gene uncertain. CDR1 is SGHRS and CDR2 is YFSETQ in the germline V gene. CDR3 length: 14 amino acids. The V end was cut by 4 bases, the J end by 5 bases, with 13 bases between. The CDR3 DNA follows: TGCGCCAGCAGCCCCGGACTTGTGGATCAGCCCCAGCATTTT. It is translated as CASSPGLVDQPQHF.

CDR3 in DNA: TGTGCCAGCAGCCCAGTCCTCGACAGGGCCTACGAGCAGTACTTC. It specifies CASSPVLDRAYEQYF. The chain uses TRBV6-1 and TRBJ2-7; 7 nucleotides match TRBD1. From germline, CDR1 is MNHNS and CDR2 SASEGT. With V trimmed by 6 bases and J by 2 bases, 10 bases remained unmatched. CDR3 size: 15 residues.

The rearrangement links TRBV10-3 to TRBJ1-2; unclear D gene. The CDR3 has 11 residues. CDR1 is ENHRY, CDR2 SYGVKD, per germline. V was pared by 8 bases and J by 3 bases, with 7 bases between. This CDR3 is CAIRGDYGYTF. CDR3 nucleotide sequence: TGTGCCATCCGAGGTGACTATGGCTACACCTTC.

The V call is TRBV11-2, the J call TRBJ2-5, with 11 nucleotides matching TRBD2. Germline V gene lookup returns CDR1 SGHAT and CDR2 FQNNGV. With 5 bases clipped from V and 2 bases from J, the junction kept 7 bases outside the gene matches. The CDR3 has 16 residues. The CDR3 region has the DNA TGTGCCAGCAGCCCGACTAGCGGGGCATCACAAGAGACCCAGTACTTC. It yields the protein CASSPTSGASQETQYF. The variable domain in full, with the rest retrieved from reference TRBV11-2 and TRBJ2-5, is EAGVAQSPRYKIIEKRQSVAFWCNPISGHATLYWYQQILGQGPKLLIQFQNNGVVDDSQLPKDRFSAERLKGVDSTLKIQPAKLEDSAVYLCASSPTSGASQETQYFGPGTRLLVL.

The chain is built from TRBV7-2 and TRBJ2-3; 7 positions agree with TRBD2. From germline, CDR1 is SGHTA and CDR2 FQGNSA. The CDR3 sequence is 17 residues long. The J segment lost 8 bases and the V segment lost 4 bases, leaving 18 bases of the junction unmatched. For the CDR3, the DNA is TGTGCCAGCAGCTCTCGCGGCGCTAGCGGCAATGGGGGTACGCAGTATTTT. This translates into CASSSRGASGNGGTQYF.

Regarding this clonotype: This clone may be a read error of a much larger clone one base away. The J gene is TRBJ1-1, the V gene TRBV9; D may be TRBD1 (5 bases). CDR3 length: 13 amino acids. Germline loops: CDR1 SGDLS, CDR2 YYNGEE. CDR3 amino acids: CASGVAGGTEAFF. CDR3 coding DNA: TGTGCCAGCGGCGTAGCCGGGGGAACTGAAGCTTTCTTT.

This chain connects TRBV28 to TRBJ2-7; no firm D call. CDR3 length: 13 amino acids. Trimming removed 6 bases from V and 3 bases from J, with 12 bases in between. From germline, CDR1 is MDHEN and CDR2 SYDVKM. The CDR3 region has the DNA TGTGCCAGCAGAGAAGCCAACGACTACGAGCAGTACTTC. Translating gives CASREANDYEQYF.

The chain joins TRBV3-1 to TRBJ2-1; maybe TRBD2 (5 bases). The DNA end is a closer match to TRBJ2-7, so the J assignment may be wrong. The length of the CDR3 is 16 residues. CDR1 LGHDT and CDR2 YNNKEL come from the germline V gene (reference sequence). CDR3 sequence reads: CASSRRLGGYYNEQYF. CDR3 in DNA: TGTGCCAGCAGCCGTCGCTTGGGCGGGTATTACAATGAGCAGTACTTC.

This clonotype was seen more than once but under ten times. The chain recombines TRBV20-1 with TRBJ2-7; 10 bases are shared with TRBD2. CDR3 length: 16 residues. The ends lost 6 bases at V and 0 bases at J; junction bases unmatched: 11. Germline V lookup: CDR1 DFQATT, CDR2 SNEGSKA (reference sequence). The CDR3 sequence: CSARLAGGALSYEQYF. The CDR3 DNA follows: TGCAGTGCCCGACTAGCGGGCGGCGCTCTCTCCTACGAGCAGTACTTC.

The chain has TRBV20-1 and TRBJ2-5; no definite D call. V was cut by 1 base and J by 4 bases, with 13 bases left in between. The CDR3 runs to 14 residues. The V gene's germline CDR1 is DFQATT and CDR2 SNEGSKA (reference sequence). CDR3 protein: CSARGLVRLETQYF. The CDR3 coding sequence is TGCAGTGCTAGAGGTCTAGTCAGGCTAGAGACCCAGTACTTC.

The table lists this clonotype with a few counts. The chain joins TRBV20-1 to TRBJ2-5; 9 bases match TRBD1. CDR3 length: 18 amino acids. In germline, CDR1 is DFQATT, CDR2 SNEGSKA (reference sequence). Unmatched junction bases numbered 14, after V lost 0 bases and J lost 3 bases. For the CDR3, the DNA is TGCAGTGCTAGAGAAACAATGGGACAGGGAGAGATCGAAGAGACCCAGTACTTC. Translating it yields CSARETMGQGEIEETQYF.

The V call is TRBV5-1, the J call TRBJ2-3, with TRBD2 as a possible D gene (5 bases). Deletions cut 4 bases from V and 2 bases from J, with 17 bases between. The length of the CDR3 is 16 residues. CDR1 and CDR2 (germline): SGHRS, YFSETQ. The CDR3 DNA reads TGCGCCAGCAGCCCCCTCGTAGGGCGGGCCACAGATACGCAGTATTTT. It is translated as CASSPLVGRATDTQYF.

The V and J genes are TRBV24-1 and TRBJ2-3; D not certain. The CDR3 runs 15 residues. The germline CDR1 and CDR2 sequences are KGHDR and SFDVKD. V was pared by 5 bases and J by 0 bases, with 11 bases between. The CDR3 DNA reads TGTGCCACCAGTGTAGACATATCTAGCACAGATACGCAGTATTTT. It yields the protein CATSVDISSTDTQYF.

The rearrangement joins TRBV7-8 to TRBJ2-1, with 8 bases aligning to TRBD2. The germline gives CDR1 SGHVS, CDR2 FQNEAQ. The trim removed 3 bases at V and 8 bases at J, leaving 9 bases unmatched. This CDR3 is built from 15 residues. DNA for the CDR3: TGTGCCAGCAGCTTCGAAGAGCGGGAGTGGGATGAGCAGTTCTTC. This gives the protein CASSFEEREWDEQFF.

As concerns this clonotype: A junction end diverges from the germline sequence, so it may reflect a read error. This chain joins TRBV9 and TRBJ2-7; D is ambiguous. CDR1 is SGDLS and CDR2 is YYNGEE in the germline V gene. The CDR3 spans 14 residues. DNA of the CDR3: TGTGCCAGCAGTCCCACGGAGCCTTCCTACAAGCAGTACTTC. It is translated as CASSPTEPSYKQYF.

The rearrangement joins TRBV10-3 to TRBJ2-5; 9 nucleotides line up with TRBD1. The trim removed 6 bases at V and 3 bases at J, leaving 5 bases unmatched. CDR1 is ENHRY, CDR2 SYGVKD, per germline. The CDR3 sequence is 14 residues long. The CDR3 bases are TGTGCCATCAGGCCGGGACAGGGAGAAGAGACCCAGTACTTC. This translates into CAIRPGQGEETQYF.

This rearrangement joins TRBV28 to TRBJ2-3; a possible D gene is TRBD2 (7 bases). V shed 8 bases and J shed 0 bases, with 18 bases lying between them. The CDR3 has 16 residues. From germline, CDR1 is MDHEN and CDR2 SYDVKM. This CDR3 reads CASYSRGASSTDTQYF. The CDR3 DNA sequence: TGTGCCAGCTATAGCCGGGGGGCTTCGAGCACAGATACGCAGTATTTT.